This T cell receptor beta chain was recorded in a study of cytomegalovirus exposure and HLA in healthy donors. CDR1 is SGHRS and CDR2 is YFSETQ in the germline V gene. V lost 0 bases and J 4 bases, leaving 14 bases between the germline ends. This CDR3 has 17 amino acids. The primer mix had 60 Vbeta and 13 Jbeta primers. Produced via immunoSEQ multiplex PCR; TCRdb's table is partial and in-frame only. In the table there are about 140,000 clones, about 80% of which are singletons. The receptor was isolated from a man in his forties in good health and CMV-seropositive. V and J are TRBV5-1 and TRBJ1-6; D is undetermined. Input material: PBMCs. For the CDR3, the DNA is TGCGCCAGCAGCTTGGGCGGGGAGCTGGATTATAATTCACCCCTCCACTTT. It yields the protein CASSLGGELDYNSPLHF.